This is a list of T cell receptor beta chains from one sample in a study of OX40 agonist ivuxolimab in advanced cancers. Method: immunoSEQ multiplex PCR; TCRdb's copy keeps in-frame clones and lacks some. Of about 95,000 clones in the sample, roughly 87% are singletons; the top ten hold about 0.31%. The sample here was CD4+ or CD8+ T cells sorted from blood, taken in a trial of the OX40 agonist ivuxolimab. These receptors originate from an adult with an advanced solid tumor such as melanoma, head and neck, liver or kidney cancer. CDR3s include the opening cysteine and the closing phenylalanine or tryptophan. D genes are given only for firm matches. Size tells how often a clone was seen (once, few, many) or the class of an expanded clone, and some rows leave it out.

CDR3nt: TGTGCCAGCTCACAGGACAGGGGGCGGCATGGCTACACCTTC
CDR3aa: CASSQDRGRHGYTF
d_gene: TRBD1
abundance: few
j_gene: TRBJ1-2
v_gene: TRBV18

CDR3nt: TGTGCCAGCAGCTCGACAGGGGGCCCCACAGATACGCAGTATTTT
CDR3aa: CASSSTGGPTDTQYF
d_gene: TRBD1
abundance: .
j_gene: TRBJ2-3
v_gene: TRBV7-8

CDR3nt: TGTGCCAGCAGCTTGGTCAACGAGCAGTACTTC
CDR3aa: CASSLVNEQYF
d_gene: .
abundance: .
j_gene: TRBJ2-7
v_gene: TRBV5-8

CDR3nt: TGTGCCAGCAGCCGGAAGCAGGGGACTAATGAAAAACTGTTTTTT
CDR3aa: CASSRKQGTNEKLFF
d_gene: .
abundance: once
j_gene: TRBJ1-4
v_gene: TRBV7-2

CDR3nt: TGTGCCAGCAAAACGAGGTACGAGCAGTACTTC
CDR3aa: CASKTRYEQYF
d_gene: .
abundance: .
j_gene: TRBJ2-7
v_gene: TRBV6-5

CDR3nt: TGCGCCAGCAGCCAAGTCATTATCCAGGTTCAGCAGCCCCAGCATTTT
CDR3aa: CASSQVIIQVQQPQHF
d_gene: .
abundance: .
j_gene: TRBJ1-5
v_gene: TRBV4-1

CDR3nt: TGCGCCAGCAGCCCAGACAGGGCCGACAATGAAAAACTGTTTTTT
CDR3aa: CASSPDRADNEKLFF
d_gene: TRBD1
abundance: .
j_gene: TRBJ1-4
v_gene: TRBV5-1

CDR3nt: TGTGCCAGTAGTATAGGCGGACTAGGTAGAGGGACCCAGTACTTC
CDR3aa: CASSIGGLGRGTQYF
d_gene: TRBD2
abundance: .
j_gene: TRBJ2-5
v_gene: TRBV19

CDR3nt: TGTGCCAGCAGCGATGAACAGGGGCGAGGGGCCGACGAGCAGTACTTC
CDR3aa: CASSDEQGRGADEQYF
d_gene: TRBD1
abundance: .
j_gene: TRBJ2-7
v_gene: TRBV6-6

CDR3nt: TGTGCCAGTAGTTCGTACAATGAGCAGTTCTTC
CDR3aa: CASSSYNEQFF
d_gene: .
abundance: .
j_gene: TRBJ2-1
v_gene: TRBV19

CDR3nt: TGTGCCAGCTGGGGACAGGGAAGAGCTGGCTACACCTTC
CDR3aa: CASWGQGRAGYTF
d_gene: TRBD1
abundance: .
j_gene: TRBJ1-2
v_gene: TRBV2

CDR3nt: TGTGCCAGCAGTCCCCCCCCCTTGGGACTAGCGGGAGTGAATGAGCAGTTCTTC
CDR3aa: CASSPPPLGLAGVNEQFF
d_gene: TRBD2
abundance: .
j_gene: TRBJ2-1
v_gene: TRBV28

CDR3nt: TGTGCCGCCCGAGGGTCCGGGGGTAATTCACCCCTCCACTTT
CDR3aa: CAARGSGGNSPLHF
d_gene: .
abundance: .
j_gene: TRBJ1-6
v_gene: TRBV6-5

CDR3nt: TGTGCCAGCACCCCCTCGGAGAGCTTTTCACCCCTCCACTTT
CDR3aa: CASTPSESFSPLHF
d_gene: .
abundance: once
j_gene: TRBJ1-6
v_gene: TRBV7-2

CDR3nt: TGTGCCAGCAGTGAAGTACTCGGTAATGAGCAGTTCTTC
CDR3aa: CASSEVLGNEQFF
d_gene: .
abundance: .
j_gene: TRBJ2-1
v_gene: TRBV6-1

CDR3nt: TGTGCCAGCAGCTTGGACAGGGAGGTGGAGACCCAGTACTTC
CDR3aa: CASSLDREVETQYF
d_gene: TRBD1
abundance: .
j_gene: TRBJ2-5
v_gene: TRBV7-3

CDR3nt: TGTGCCAGTAGTGTCAGGGGGGAGACCCAGTACTTC
CDR3aa: CASSVRGETQYF
d_gene: TRBD1
abundance: .
j_gene: TRBJ2-5
v_gene: TRBV19

CDR3nt: TGTGCCAGCAGCGTAGCGGGTGGGAACACCGGGGAGCTGTTTTTT
CDR3aa: CASSVAGGNTGELFF
d_gene: .
abundance: .
j_gene: TRBJ2-2
v_gene: TRBV9

CDR3nt: TGTGCCAGCTCACCGGCCCTAGCGGGGGTGTACGAGCAGTACTTC
CDR3aa: CASSPALAGVYEQYF
d_gene: TRBD2
abundance: .
j_gene: TRBJ2-7
v_gene: TRBV18

CDR3nt: TGCGCCAGCAGCTTGGAGGCATCCTACGAGCAGTACTTC
CDR3aa: CASSLEASYEQYF
d_gene: .
abundance: .
j_gene: TRBJ2-7
v_gene: TRBV5-1

CDR3nt: TGTGCCAGCGACGGAGCGGAGAACGCCGGGGAGCTGTTTTTT
CDR3aa: CASDGAENAGELFF
d_gene: .
abundance: once
j_gene: TRBJ2-2
v_gene: TRBV7-9

CDR3nt: TGTGCCAGTAGCAGGACAGGGAACACCGGGGAGCTGTTTTTT
CDR3aa: CASSRTGNTGELFF
d_gene: TRBD1
abundance: .
j_gene: TRBJ2-2
v_gene: TRBV19

CDR3nt: TGCGCCAGCAGTCAATTGCGCAGGGATAAGCAGTACTTC
CDR3aa: CASSQLRRDKQYF
d_gene: .
abundance: .
j_gene: TRBJ2-7
v_gene: TRBV23-1

CDR3nt: TGTGCCAGCAGCGCGTCGGGGAACAGGGTATTAGCTGAAGCTTTCTTT
CDR3aa: CASSASGNRVLAEAFF
d_gene: .
abundance: once
j_gene: TRBJ1-1
v_gene: TRBV7-6

CDR3nt: TGTGCCAGCAGCTTGTGGGGCCACTCTGGTCCTCGTTACTTC
CDR3aa: CASSLWGHSGPRYF
d_gene: .
abundance: .
j_gene: TRBJ2-4
v_gene: TRBV5-6

CDR3nt: TGTGCCAGCAGCCTAAGTGGCTATGGCTACACCTTC
CDR3aa: CASSLSGYGYTF
d_gene: .
abundance: .
j_gene: TRBJ1-2
v_gene: TRBV28

CDR3nt: TGTGCCAGCAGCTTGGGGACTAGCGGGAGAATCTACAATGAGCAGTTCTTC
CDR3aa: CASSLGTSGRIYNEQFF
d_gene: TRBD2
abundance: .
j_gene: TRBJ2-1
v_gene: TRBV5-4

CDR3nt: TGTGCCTGGGGTAGGAGGGGTCCCTATAATTCACCCCTCCACTTT
CDR3aa: CAWGRRGPYNSPLHF
d_gene: .
abundance: few
j_gene: TRBJ1-6
v_gene: TRBV30

CDR3nt: TGTGCCATCAGGGGGACTATGGGGGGCGCGGACACTGAAGCTTTCTTT
CDR3aa: CAIRGTMGGADTEAFF
d_gene: .
abundance: .
j_gene: TRBJ1-1
v_gene: TRBV10-3

CDR3nt: TGCGCCAGCAGCCCTAGCGGGGGGGGTGTTAATGAGCAGTTCTTC
CDR3aa: CASSPSGGGVNEQFF
d_gene: TRBD2
abundance: .
j_gene: TRBJ2-1
v_gene: TRBV4-1

CDR3nt: TGCGCCAGCAGCCAAGAGGTCCGCGGGGATACGCAGTATTTT
CDR3aa: CASSQEVRGDTQYF
d_gene: .
abundance: .
j_gene: TRBJ2-3
v_gene: TRBV4-3

CDR3nt: TGCGCCAGCAGCCAAGAAGGGACAGCGAACACTGAAGCTTTCTTT
CDR3aa: CASSQEGTANTEAFF
d_gene: TRBD1
abundance: .
j_gene: TRBJ1-1
v_gene: TRBV4-3

CDR3nt: TGTGCCAGCAGCTTGGCCGGATTGGGCAGGGCCACGGCGGGCTACACCTTC
CDR3aa: CASSLAGLGRATAGYTF
d_gene: .
abundance: .
j_gene: TRBJ1-2
v_gene: TRBV5-5

CDR3nt: TGCAGCGTAGCTCCGGGACACGTCTACGAGCAGTACTTC
CDR3aa: CSVAPGHVYEQYF
d_gene: .
abundance: .
j_gene: TRBJ2-7
v_gene: TRBV29-1

CDR3nt: TGTGCCTGGAGTGTACGGGGTGGGTTCGGCAATCAGCCCCAGCATTTT
CDR3aa: CAWSVRGGFGNQPQHF
d_gene: .
abundance: .
j_gene: TRBJ1-5
v_gene: TRBV30

CDR3nt: TGTGCCAGTAGTATCGGATTACAGGGTAGGAACGAGCAGTACTTC
CDR3aa: CASSIGLQGRNEQYF
d_gene: .
abundance: .
j_gene: TRBJ2-7
v_gene: TRBV19

CDR3nt: TGTGCCAGCTCACCACCGGTCCAGGCTGAAGCTTTCTTT
CDR3aa: CASSPPVQAEAFF
d_gene: .
abundance: .
j_gene: TRBJ1-1
v_gene: TRBV18

CDR3nt: TGTGCTAGCAGCCCGTCCCCCTGGAAAGGGACTGAAGCTTTCTTT
CDR3aa: CASSPSPWKGTEAFF
d_gene: .
abundance: few
j_gene: TRBJ1-1
v_gene: TRBV7-7

CDR3nt: TGTGCCAGCCTACCGGGGACAGTCTCCTACGAGCAGTACTTC
CDR3aa: CASLPGTVSYEQYF
d_gene: TRBD1
abundance: .
j_gene: TRBJ2-7
v_gene: TRBV2

CDR3nt: TGTGCCAGCAGTTACCCGCCAACAGGGAAGGAAAATCAGCCCCAGCATTTT
CDR3aa: CASSYPPTGKENQPQHF
d_gene: .
abundance: .
j_gene: TRBJ1-5
v_gene: TRBV6-7

CDR3nt: TGTGCCAGCAGCTTTACAGGACGGAACACTGAAGCTTTCTTT
CDR3aa: CASSFTGRNTEAFF
d_gene: .
abundance: once
j_gene: TRBJ1-1
v_gene: TRBV5-4

CDR3nt: TGTGCCAGCAGTCAAGGGTCTCAAGGTACGCAGTATTTT
CDR3aa: CASSQGSQGTQYF
d_gene: .
abundance: once
j_gene: TRBJ2-3
v_gene: TRBV6-5

CDR3nt: TGTGCCAGTAGTATACAGGCTGATCAGCCCCAGCATTTT
CDR3aa: CASSIQADQPQHF
d_gene: .
abundance: few
j_gene: TRBJ1-5
v_gene: TRBV19

CDR3nt: TGTGCCAGCAGCCCTCACCAGACAGTAGTTAACACTGAAGCTTTCTTT
CDR3aa: CASSPHQTVVNTEAFF
d_gene: .
abundance: .
j_gene: TRBJ1-1
v_gene: TRBV6-6

CDR3nt: TGTGCCAGCAGTTTTATCCCGGGACAGGTCTCGAACACTGAAGCTTTCTTT
CDR3aa: CASSFIPGQVSNTEAFF
d_gene: TRBD1
abundance: .
j_gene: TRBJ1-1
v_gene: TRBV2

CDR3nt: TGTGCCAGCAGTGGGGGCAGGGAAGGCTATGGCTACACCTTC
CDR3aa: CASSGGREGYGYTF
d_gene: .
abundance: once
j_gene: TRBJ1-2
v_gene: TRBV6-6

CDR3nt: TGTGCCAGCAGCTTTATGGACAGGCCTAACACTGAAGCTTTCTTT
CDR3aa: CASSFMDRPNTEAFF
d_gene: TRBD1
abundance: .
j_gene: TRBJ1-1
v_gene: TRBV7-9

CDR3nt: TGTGCCAGCAGCTTAGTACAGAGCCTTGAAGCTTTCTTT
CDR3aa: CASSLVQSLEAFF
d_gene: .
abundance: .
j_gene: TRBJ1-1
v_gene: TRBV7-8

CDR3nt: TGTGCCAGCAGTGATTATTGGGCTTTTAGAGATGACACTGAAGCTTTCTTT
CDR3aa: CASSDYWAFRDDTEAFF
d_gene: .
abundance: .
j_gene: TRBJ1-1
v_gene: TRBV6-1

CDR3nt: TGTGCCAGCAGCAACGGAGGTAGGCAGTACTTC
CDR3aa: CASSNGGRQYF
d_gene: .
abundance: few
j_gene: TRBJ2-7
v_gene: TRBV21-1

CDR3nt: TGCGCCAGCAGCCGAGGGACAGGGAACTCTGGGGCCAACGTCCTGACTTTC
CDR3aa: CASSRGTGNSGANVLTF
d_gene: TRBD1
abundance: .
j_gene: TRBJ2-6
v_gene: TRBV4-3

CDR3nt: TGTGCCAGCAGTGAAGAACGGGACACTTATCAGCCCCAGCATTTT
CDR3aa: CASSEERDTYQPQHF
d_gene: .
abundance: .
j_gene: TRBJ1-5
v_gene: TRBV2

CDR3nt: TGTGCCAGCAGTTCGACAGGGGGCGCCTATGGCTACACCTTC
CDR3aa: CASSSTGGAYGYTF
d_gene: TRBD1
abundance: few
j_gene: TRBJ1-2
v_gene: TRBV28

CDR3nt: TGTGCCAGCAGAGGACAGGGGCGCTATAGCAATCAGCCCCAGCATTTT
CDR3aa: CASRGQGRYSNQPQHF
d_gene: TRBD1
abundance: .
j_gene: TRBJ1-5
v_gene: TRBV27

CDR3nt: TGCGCCAGCAGCTTGGTGGGACAGAACACTGAAGCTTTCTTT
CDR3aa: CASSLVGQNTEAFF
d_gene: .
abundance: .
j_gene: TRBJ1-1
v_gene: TRBV5-1

CDR3nt: TGCGCCAGCAGCCGAGAACAGGGCACTGAAGCTTTCTTT
CDR3aa: CASSREQGTEAFF
d_gene: .
abundance: .
j_gene: TRBJ1-1
v_gene: TRBV4-1

CDR3nt: TGTGCCAGCAGCCCGACAGGGGGGCCGGGCAATCAGCCCCAGCATTTT
CDR3aa: CASSPTGGPGNQPQHF
d_gene: TRBD1
abundance: .
j_gene: TRBJ1-5
v_gene: TRBV9

CDR3nt: TGTGCCAGCAGCCGCCAGACAGGGGATTCCTACGAGCAGTACTTC
CDR3aa: CASSRQTGDSYEQYF
d_gene: TRBD1
abundance: .
j_gene: TRBJ2-7
v_gene: TRBV7-2

CDR3nt: TGTGCCACCAGCAGGGAGCCGGGACAGGGGAACGAGCAGTACTTC
CDR3aa: CATSREPGQGNEQYF
d_gene: TRBD1
abundance: .
j_gene: TRBJ2-7
v_gene: TRBV15

CDR3nt: TGTGCCAGCAACAGGGGACAGTTCTACGAGCAGTACTTC
CDR3aa: CASNRGQFYEQYF
d_gene: TRBD1
abundance: .
j_gene: TRBJ2-7
v_gene: TRBV2